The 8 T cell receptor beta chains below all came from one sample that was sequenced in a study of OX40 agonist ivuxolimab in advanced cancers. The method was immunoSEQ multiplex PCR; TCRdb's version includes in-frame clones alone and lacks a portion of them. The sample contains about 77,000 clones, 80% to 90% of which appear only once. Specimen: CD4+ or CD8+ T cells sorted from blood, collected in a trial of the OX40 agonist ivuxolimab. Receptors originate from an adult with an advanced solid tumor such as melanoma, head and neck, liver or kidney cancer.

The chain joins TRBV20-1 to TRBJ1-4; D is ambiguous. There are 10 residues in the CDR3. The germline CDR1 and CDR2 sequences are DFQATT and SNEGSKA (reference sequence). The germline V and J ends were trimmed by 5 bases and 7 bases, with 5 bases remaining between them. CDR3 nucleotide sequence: TGCAGTGCTTACAGTGAAAAACTGTTTTTT. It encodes CSAYSEKLFF.

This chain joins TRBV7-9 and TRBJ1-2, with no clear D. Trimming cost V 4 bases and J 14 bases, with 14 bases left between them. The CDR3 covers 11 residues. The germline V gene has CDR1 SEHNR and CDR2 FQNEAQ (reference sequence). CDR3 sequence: CASSSGLPGTF. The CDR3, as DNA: TGTGCCAGCAGCTCGGGTCTACCGGGAACCTTC.

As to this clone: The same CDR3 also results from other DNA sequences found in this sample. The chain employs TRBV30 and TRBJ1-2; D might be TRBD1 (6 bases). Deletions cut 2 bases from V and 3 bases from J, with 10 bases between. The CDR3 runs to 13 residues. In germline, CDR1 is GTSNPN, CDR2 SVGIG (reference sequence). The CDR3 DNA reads TGTGCCTGGAGTCGGGGGCGTGACTATGGCTACACCTTC. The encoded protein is CAWSRGRDYGYTF. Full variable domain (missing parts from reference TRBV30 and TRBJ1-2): SQTIHQWPATLVQPVGSPLSLECTVEGTSNPNLYWYRQAAGRGLQLLFYSVGIGQISSEVPQNLSASRPQDRQFILSSKKLLLSDSGFYLCAWSRGRDYGYTFGSGTRLTVV.

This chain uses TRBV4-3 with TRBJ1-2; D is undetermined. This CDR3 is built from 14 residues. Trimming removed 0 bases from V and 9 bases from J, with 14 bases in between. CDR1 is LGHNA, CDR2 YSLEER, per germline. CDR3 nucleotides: TGCGCCAGCAGCCAAGATGGTAAGGGTCGGAGCTACACCTTC. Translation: CASSQDGKGRSYTF.

The CDR3 sequence: CATTEGGDSGNTIYF. As DNA, the CDR3 is TGTGCCACCACCGAGGGGGGGGACTCTGGAAACACCATATATTTT. The genes are TRBV15 and TRBJ1-3; maybe TRBD1 (6 bases). V lost 7 bases to trimming and J lost 0 bases, with 13 bases between them. This CDR3 has 15 amino acids. CDR1 LNHNV and CDR2 YYDKDF come from the germline V gene (reference sequence).

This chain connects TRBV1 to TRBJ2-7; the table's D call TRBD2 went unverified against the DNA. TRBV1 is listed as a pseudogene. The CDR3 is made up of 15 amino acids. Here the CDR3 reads CTSSQDASGTGEQYF. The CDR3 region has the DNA TGCACCAGCAGCCAAGATGCTAGCGGGACGGGAGAGCAGTACTTC.

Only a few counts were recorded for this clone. CDR3 in DNA: TGTGCCAGCAGTTCTCATACTGGGTCGGTCTACGAGCAGTACTTC. Protein sequence: CASSSHTGSVYEQYF. The rearrangement uses TRBV27 and TRBJ2-7; D is unresolved. In germline, CDR1 is MNHEY, CDR2 SMNVEV (reference sequence). This CDR3 contains 15 residues. With 4 bases removed from V and 3 bases from J, the gap between germline ends came to 16 bases.

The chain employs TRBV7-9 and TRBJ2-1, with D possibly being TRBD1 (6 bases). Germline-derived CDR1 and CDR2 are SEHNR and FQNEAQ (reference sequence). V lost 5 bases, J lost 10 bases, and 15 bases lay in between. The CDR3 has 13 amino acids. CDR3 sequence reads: CASSNGQYDEQFF. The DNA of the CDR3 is TGTGCCAGCAGCAATGGACAGTACGACGAGCAGTTCTTC. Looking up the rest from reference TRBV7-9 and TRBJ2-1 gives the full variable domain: DTGVSQNPRHKITKRGQNVTFRCDPISEHNRLYWYRQTLGQGPEFLTYFQNEAQLEKSRLLSDRFSAERPKGSFSTLEIQRTEQGDSAMYLCASSNGQYDEQFFGPGTRLTVL.